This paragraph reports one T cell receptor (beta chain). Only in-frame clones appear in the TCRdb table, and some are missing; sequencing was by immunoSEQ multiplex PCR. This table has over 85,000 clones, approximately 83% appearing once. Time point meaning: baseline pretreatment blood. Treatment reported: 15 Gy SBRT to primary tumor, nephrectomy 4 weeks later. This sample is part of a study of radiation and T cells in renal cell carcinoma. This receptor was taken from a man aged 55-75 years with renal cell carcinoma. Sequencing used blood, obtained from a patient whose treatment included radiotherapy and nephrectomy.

The CDR3 sequence is CASSLGSLAGGETQYF. For the CDR3, the DNA is TGTGCCAGCAGCTTAGGGAGCCTAGCGGGAGGAGAGACCCAGTACTTC. The chain links TRBV11-2 to TRBJ2-5, with TRBD2 matching over 11 bases. The V gene's germline CDR1 is SGHAT and CDR2 FQNNGV. V shed 1 base, J shed 4 bases, and the junction held 5 bases outside the gene matches. The CDR3 is 16 residues long.